This passage covers 29 T cell receptor beta chains from one sample sequenced in a study of beta chain features in type 1 diabetes (dated by TCRdb to 2016 to 2019). Library preparation employed the immunoSEQ multiplex PCR assay. All of the isolated RNA was reverse transcribed with the High Capacity cDNA Reverse Transcription Kit, so expressed TCRB transcripts were sequenced. The table comes from immuneACCESS by way of TCRdb, which keeps in-frame sequences with V and J called. Part of the clones is missing from these tables; in studies checked, under half for an unresolved V gene and the rest for unknown reasons. Within this sample are approximately 330,000 clones, with 9.5% to 11% of them counted one time only. Together, the top ten hold 0.015% to 0.02% of the sample. Material for sequencing was naive CD4+ T cells from blood. Taken with the paper, the label for cell subset or site translates to: true naive CD4+ T cells. These receptors originate from a woman in her thirties in good health.

The rearrangement links TRBV7-2 to TRBJ2-7, with 9 bases matching TRBD2. The length of the CDR3 is 14 residues. Losses at the gene ends were 5 bases for V and 3 bases for J; bases not matched to a gene: 5. The germline CDR1 and CDR2 sequences are SGHTA and FQGNSA. The CDR3 nucleotides are TGTGCCAGCAGCATTAGCGGGGGAGACTACGAGCAGTACTTC. This translates into CASSISGGDYEQYF.

The J gene is TRBJ1-1, the V gene TRBV7-3; TRBD1 is a possible D gene (5 bases). This CDR3 is built from 15 residues. Germline CDR1 reads SGHTA; CDR2 reads FQGTGA. V was pared by 5 bases and J by 2 bases, with 15 bases between. CDR3: CASSVLRATNTEAFF. CDR3 bases: TGTGCCAGCAGCGTCCTCAGGGCTACCAACACTGAAGCTTTCTTT.

The chain couples TRBV2 to TRBJ1-2; TRBD1 might be the D (5 bases). V lost 2 bases, J lost 2 bases, and 6 bases lay in between. The germline gives CDR1 SNHLY, CDR2 FYNNEI. The CDR3 length is 13 residues. CDR3 sequence reads: CASSEQGNYGYTF. The CDR3 nucleotides read TGTGCCAGCAGTGAACAGGGAAACTATGGCTACACCTTC.

This clone was detected a few times. The rearrangement links TRBV28 to TRBJ1-5; perhaps TRBD1 as D (6 bases). This CDR3 contains 16 residues. Germline CDR1 is MDHEN and CDR2 is SYDVKM. Trimming left V 4 bases short and J 0 bases short, with 13 bases between. The CDR3 sequence is CASSYIQGFSNQPQHF. CDR3 nucleotides: TGTGCCAGCAGTTATATACAGGGATTTAGCAATCAGCCCCAGCATTTT.

The chain combines TRBV28 with TRBJ2-7, with 7 bases that match TRBD1. This CDR3 contains 15 residues. The V segment lost 3 bases and the J segment 4 bases; nucleotides outside the gene matches: 9. Germline CDR1 and CDR2: MDHEN and SYDVKM. For the CDR3, the DNA is TGTGCCAGCAGTTTTTGGGGACAGACCATTTACGAGCAGTACTTC. It is translated as CASSFWGQTIYEQYF.

This sequence joins TRBV7-2 and TRBJ2-1; 10 positions agree with TRBD2. Trimming removed 3 bases from V and 15 bases from J; junction bases left unmatched: 14. Germline V gene sequence: CDR1 SGHTA, CDR2 FQGNSA. The CDR3 is 15 amino acids. CDR3 bases: TGTGCCAGCAGCTTTTCGACTAGCGGGCCCCAAGGTGGGTTCTTC. Protein sequence: CASSFSTSGPQGGFF.

The chain uses TRBV30 and TRBJ2-7, with 8 positions matching TRBD2. The CDR3 is 14 amino acids. Germline V CDR1 and CDR2: GTSNPN, SVGIG (reference sequence). Unmatched junction bases numbered 7, after V lost 5 bases and J lost 1 base. The CDR3 DNA reads TGTGCCTGGGCTCAGCGGGGGAGGTCCTACGAGCAGTACTTC. The encoded protein is CAWAQRGRSYEQYF.

Here the CDR3 DNA reads TGCGCCAGCAGCCTACAGACAGGGCGGGAGCAGTACTTC. Translation gives CASSLQTGREQYF. V gene TRBV5-1 combines with J gene TRBJ2-7, with TRBD1 matching over 7 bases. Losses at the gene ends were 4 bases for V and 7 bases for J; bases not matched to a gene: 8. This CDR3 has 13 amino acids. Looked up from germline, CDR1 is SGHRS and CDR2 is YFSETQ.

This clone was seen only a few times. The J gene is TRBJ2-1, the V gene TRBV4-3; possible D gene TRBD2, 6 bases. Germline V lookup: CDR1 LGHNA, CDR2 YSLEER. This CDR3 contains 15 residues. V was clipped by 1 base and J by 7 bases, with 14 bases between them. This CDR3 reads CASSQGGTGLNEQFF. CDR3 coding DNA: TGCGCCAGCAGCCAAGGCGGGACCGGCTTGAATGAGCAGTTCTTC.

This clone has only a few counts. CDR3 nucleotides: TGTGCCAGCAGTTCCATCGGGGGGGAGTGGCAAGAGACCCAGTACTTC. This translates into CASSSIGGEWQETQYF. This chain connects TRBV28 to TRBJ2-5; 8 bases match TRBD2. V lost 4 bases and J lost 2; bases outside the gene matches: 9. The CDR3 extends over 16 amino acids. Germline CDR1 is MDHEN and CDR2 is SYDVKM.

In its sample, this clone was seen a few times. The same CDR3 can be traced to other DNA sequences in this sample. This sequence joins TRBV18 and TRBJ2-1, with D possibly matching TRBD1 (6 bases). The V gene's germline CDR1 is KGHSH and CDR2 LQKENI. Trimming removed 3 bases from V and 4 bases from J, with 7 bases in between. This CDR3 is 13 amino acids long. The CDR3 reads CASSPGQYNEQFF. The CDR3 DNA reads as TGTGCCAGCTCACCCGGACAGTACAATGAGCAGTTCTTC.

This clone occurred a few times. This chain connects TRBV9 to TRBJ2-1; D is uncertain. This CDR3 contains 13 residues. The V gene's germline CDR1 is SGDLS and CDR2 YYNGEE. Trimming removed 0 bases from V and 8 bases from J, with 9 bases in between. The CDR3 is CASSVATSDEQFF. CDR3 coding DNA: TGTGCCAGCAGCGTAGCTACCTCGGATGAGCAGTTCTTC.

The genes are TRBV28 and TRBJ2-7; 11 bases fit TRBD1. Germline CDR1 and CDR2: MDHEN and SYDVKM. This CDR3 is built from 15 residues. V lost 6 bases and J lost 3; bases outside the gene matches: 7. The CDR3 nucleotides are TGTGCCAGCAGCCGATCCGGGACAGGGGGCTACGAGCAGTACTTC. It yields the protein CASSRSGTGGYEQYF.

The V gene is TRBV5-1, the J gene TRBJ2-7; 12 bases map to TRBD1. The CDR3 totals 15 residues. V dropped 2 bases and J dropped 7; count of bases not matched to a gene: 7. Per the germline V gene, CDR1 is SGHRS and CDR2 is YFSETQ. CDR3 DNA sequence: TGCGCCAGCAGCTTTCCGGGACAGGGGGCGCGGGAGCAGTACTTC. Translation: CASSFPGQGAREQYF. The full variable domain, rest sourced from reference TRBV5-1 and TRBJ2-7, is KAGVTQTPRYLIKTRGQQVTLSCSPISGHRSVSWYQQTPGQGLQFLFEYFSETQRNKGNFPGRFSGRQFSNSRSEMNVSTLELGDSALYLCASSFPGQGAREQYFGPGTRLTVT.

The chain has TRBV14 and TRBJ1-4, with 7 bases fitting TRBD1. There are 16 residues in the CDR3. CDR1 is SGHDN, CDR2 FVKESK, per germline. J was trimmed by 8 bases and V by 0 bases; bases with no gene match: 9. CDR3 in amino acids: CASSQDPRRGREKLFF. Here the CDR3 DNA reads TGTGCCAGCAGCCAAGATCCCCGGAGGGGGCGGGAAAAACTGTTTTTT.

The table lists this clone with a few counts. The J gene is TRBJ2-3, the V gene TRBV7-2; 7 bases align to TRBD2. V dropped 5 bases and J dropped 3; count of bases not matched to a gene: 2. The length of the CDR3 is 13 residues. In germline, CDR1 is SGHTA, CDR2 FQGNSA. CDR3 amino acids: CASSPAGTDTQYF. CDR3 coding DNA: TGTGCCAGCAGCCCAGCGGGAACAGATACGCAGTATTTT.

This chain connects TRBV4-2 to TRBJ2-7; the match to TRBD1 covers 8 bases. Germline V gene sequence: CDR1 LGHNA, CDR2 YNFKEQ. This CDR3 is 15 amino acids long. The trim removed 0 bases at V and 2 bases at J, leaving 3 bases unmatched. DNA of the CDR3: TGTGCCAGCAGCCAAGAAGGGACAGGTCCCTACGAGCAGTACTTC. It translates to CASSQEGTGPYEQYF.

This clone was seen a handful of times. The chain links TRBV27 to TRBJ2-1; 9 bases match TRBD2. This CDR3 region has 15 residues. After removal of 0 bases from V and 7 bases from J, the junction contained 4 bases not matched to a gene. Germline V gene lookup returns CDR1 MNHEY and CDR2 SMNVEV (reference sequence). CDR3 region: CASSLSSGRINEQFF. In nucleotides, the CDR3 is TGTGCCAGCAGTTTATCTAGCGGGAGAATAAATGAGCAGTTCTTC.

This clone was counted only a few times. The J gene is TRBJ2-6, the V gene TRBV4-3; D is ambiguous. The CDR3 totals 16 residues. V lost 0 bases and J lost 0, with 6 bases in between. The V gene's germline CDR1 is LGHNA and CDR2 YSLEER. CDR3 in amino acids: CASSQDAFSGANVLTF. CDR3 sequence (DNA): TGCGCCAGCAGCCAAGATGCGTTCTCTGGGGCCAACGTCCTGACTTTC.

J is TRBJ2-3 and V is TRBV2; D is possibly TRBD2 (5 bases). The CDR3 covers 13 residues. CDR1 SNHLY and CDR2 FYNNEI come from the germline V gene. Deletions cut 9 bases from V and 0 bases from J, with 10 bases between. The CDR3 nucleotides read TGTGCCAGTCGCGGAGGAAGCACAGATACGCAGTATTTT. This encodes CASRGGSTDTQYF.

This chain links TRBV5-1 with TRBJ2-1; 10 nucleotides agree with TRBD2. The germline CDR1 and CDR2 sequences are SGHRS and YFSETQ. The CDR3 sequence is 15 residues long. V lost 5 bases and J lost 4; bases outside the gene matches: 6. DNA for the CDR3: TGCGCCAGCAGATTTAGGACTAGCGGATACAATGAGCAGTTCTTC. This codes for CASRFRTSGYNEQFF.

The chain employs TRBV5-1 and TRBJ2-1; TRBD1 matches at 11 bases. Trimming removed 3 bases from V and 3 bases from J; junction bases left unmatched: 2. Germline V gives CDR1 SGHRS, CDR2 YFSETQ. The CDR3 contains 15 residues. This chain's CDR3 is CASSSGTGGYNEQFF. The CDR3 coding sequence is TGCGCCAGCAGCTCCGGGACAGGGGGCTACAATGAGCAGTTCTTC. Based on the CDR3 plus reference TRBV5-1 and TRBJ2-1, the full variable domain is KAGVTQTPRYLIKTRGQQVTLSCSPISGHRSVSWYQQTPGQGLQFLFEYFSETQRNKGNFPGRFSGRQFSNSRSEMNVSTLELGDSALYLCASSSGTGGYNEQFFGPGTRLTVL.

This clone was picked up a small number of times. This chain links TRBV27 with TRBJ2-1; D not certain. This CDR3 contains 14 residues. Trimming cost V 1 base and J 2 bases, with 6 bases left between them. The V gene's germline CDR1 is MNHEY and CDR2 SMNVEV (reference sequence). The DNA of the CDR3 is TGTGCCAGCAGTTTATGGCCAGCCTACAATGAGCAGTTCTTC. Encoded protein: CASSLWPAYNEQFF.

The chain joins TRBV14 to TRBJ2-5; no clear D gene. V dropped 3 bases and J dropped 4 bases, with 9 bases sitting between them. There are 13 residues in the CDR3. CDR1 and CDR2 (germline): SGHDN, FVKESK. The CDR3 DNA sequence: TGTGCCAGCAGCCACACGCTGCGAGAGACCCAGTACTTC. Its translation is CASSHTLRETQYF.

The CDR3 here is CASSEDHGTGDRYTF. CDR3 DNA sequence: TGTGCCAGCAGTGAAGATCACGGGACAGGGGATCGCTACACCTTC. The chain links TRBV6-1 to TRBJ1-2; 10 bases are shared with TRBD1. Germline V gives CDR1 MNHNS, CDR2 SASEGT. The CDR3 has 15 amino acids. V shed 1 base, J shed 9 bases, and the junction held 8 bases outside the gene matches.

This chain connects TRBV4-2 to TRBJ2-7, with 7 bases fitting TRBD2. This CDR3 region has 16 residues. The trim removed 1 base at V and 0 bases at J, leaving 6 bases unmatched. Germline assignment: CDR1 LGHNA and CDR2 YNFKEQ. CDR3 sequence: CASSQAERGSSYEQYF. CDR3 in DNA: TGTGCCAGCAGCCAAGCTGAGCGGGGTAGCTCCTACGAGCAGTACTTC.

The sample holds a few counts of this clone. The V call is TRBV5-1, the J call TRBJ2-5, with D possibly matching TRBD1 (6 bases). Deletions cut 0 bases from V and 3 bases from J, with 9 bases between. Per the germline V gene, CDR1 is SGHRS and CDR2 is YFSETQ. The CDR3 extends over 14 amino acids. CDR3 sequence: CASSLDHREETQYF. CDR3 coding DNA: TGCGCCAGCAGCTTGGATCACAGGGAAGAGACCCAGTACTTC.

This sequence joins TRBV5-6 and TRBJ2-7; 7 bases line up with TRBD2. Germline CDR1 is SGHDT and CDR2 is YYEEEE. V was clipped by 0 bases and J by 5 bases; unmatched bases: 11. CDR3 size: 16 residues. CDR3 sequence: CASSLGGGGPPDEQYF. CDR3 DNA sequence: TGTGCCAGCAGCTTGGGTGGGGGAGGGCCACCGGACGAGCAGTACTTC.

Concerning this clone itself: The same CDR3 arises from other DNA sequences in this sample as well. The rearrangement joins TRBV29-1 to TRBJ2-1; D is possibly TRBD2 (5 bases). CDR1 is SQVTM, CDR2 ANQGSEA, per germline. Trimming took off 4 bases at V and 8 bases at J, with 9 bases between the two ends. This CDR3 comprises 11 residues. The CDR3 is CSVGSEHEQFF. Here the CDR3 DNA reads TGCAGCGTTGGTAGCGAACATGAGCAGTTCTTC.